The sequence of this T cell receptor (beta chain) was determined in a study of CD8 T cells in ankylosing spondylitis (dated by TCRdb to about 2017). With respect to the entire study: To find TCR variants linked to disease, the study profiled T cell receptor beta repertoires in ankylosing spondylitis patients and healthy donors. The full study cohort was made up of about 24 ankylosing spondylitis patients and 108 healthy donors. Samples of peripheral blood were taken, and for ankylosing spondylitis patients, synovial fluid was collected as well.

This sample was sequenced with an Illumina HiSeq 2500. TCR beta libraries were prepared by quantitative 5'-RACE with molecular barcodes. In the authors' own workflow: A new computational method, built on a probabilistic model of VDJ rearrangement, was used to identify disease-linked TCR variants. TCRdb handled the public reads itself, with Q25 trimming in fastp and clone calling in MiXCR, and kept productive beta chains. Each CDR3 protein gets just one entry, which takes the most common genes and DNA from the rows behind it. In this record, the V and J calls reflect TCRdb's handling and not the investigators' own analysis. The table for this sample lists 150,000 to 200,000 distinct CDR3 sequences; roughly 13% of them were counted only once. Together, the top ten hold 8% to 13% of the sample. Details on this clonotype: Its antigen is still unknown. No much larger clone is present one base from it, and per-base qualities are unavailable.

Spanning cysteine to phenylalanine, the CDR3 consists of 20 amino acids. CDR3 DNA only is kept here, 60 bases in frame from base 1. V and J are trimmed by 2 bases and 4 bases, and the gene matches miss 14 bases of the junction. CDR1 and CDR2 are drawn from the germline V gene: SGHTA, FQGTGA. Results the study describes overall, beyond this receptor: According to the report, matched synovial fluid samples from ankylosing spondylitis patients were significantly enriched for the disease-linked clones. Some TCR beta motif variants had previously been reported in synovial fluid and blood of reactive arthritis patients, which suggested common disease-initiation mechanisms. A TCR beta motif of 8 or 9 highly homologous amino acid variants appeared characteristic of blood from ankylosing spondylitis patients. A CD8+ phenotype was shown by the disease-linked clones, which were found at relatively low frequencies in peripheral blood.

The V and J segments used are TRBV7-3 and TRBJ2-6; 10 bases in between match TRBD1. This TCR was recovered from a female donor with ankylosing spondylitis or in good health (not recorded which). Material: blood, either unsorted or a sorted T cell fraction (not recorded which). CDR3 region: CASSLRSTGTGDFGANVLTF. The DNA reads as follows: TGTGCCAGCAGCTTACGGAGCACCGGGACAGGGGACTTCGGGGCCAACGTCCTGACTTTC.